The T cell receptor beta chain under discussion was sequenced for a study of cytomegalovirus exposure and HLA in healthy donors. Regarding this clone: The antigen is not known.

The study, taken as a whole, reports: The study designated around 150 TCR beta chains cytomegalovirus-associated. According to reports, the classifier identified cytomegalovirus status with high specificity and sensitivity. On later analysis, the bulk of CMV-associated TCR beta chains appeared to be HLA-restricted. Sequencing likely generated an artifact that appeared as a cluster of highly shared sequence variants.

The PCR used 60 Vbeta and 13 Jbeta primers. Measured with immunoSEQ multiplex PCR; TCRdb has only the in-frame clones, and not every one. The table shows 130,000 to 150,000 clones, with 73% occurring only once. The sample taken for sequencing was PBMCs. This sequence was found in a human donor in good health.

CDR3 coding DNA: TGCGCCAGCAGCTTCGGCGGGATCTCCTACGAGCAGTACTTC. Its protein is CASSFGGISYEQYF. This chain joins TRBV5-1 and TRBJ2-7; weak D call: TRBD2 (6 bases). This CDR3 region has 14 residues. Trimming removed 2 bases at V and 0 bases at J, with 9 bases between. Germline V CDR1 and CDR2: SGHRS, YFSETQ.